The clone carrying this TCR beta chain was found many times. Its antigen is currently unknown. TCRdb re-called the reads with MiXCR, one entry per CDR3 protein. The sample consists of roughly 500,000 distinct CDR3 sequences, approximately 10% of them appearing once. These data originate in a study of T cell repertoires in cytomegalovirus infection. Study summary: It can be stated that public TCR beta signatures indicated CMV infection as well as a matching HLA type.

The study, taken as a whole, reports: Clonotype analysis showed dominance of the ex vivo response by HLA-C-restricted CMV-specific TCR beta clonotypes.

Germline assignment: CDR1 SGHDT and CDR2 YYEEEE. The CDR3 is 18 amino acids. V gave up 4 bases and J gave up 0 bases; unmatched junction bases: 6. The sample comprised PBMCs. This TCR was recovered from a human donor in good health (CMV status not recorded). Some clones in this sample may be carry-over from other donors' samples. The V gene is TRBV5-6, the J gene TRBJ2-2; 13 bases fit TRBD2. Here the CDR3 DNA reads TGTGCCAGCAGCAAAGAGGGGACTAGCGGGGCGAACACCGGGGAGCTGTTTTTT. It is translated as CASSKEGTSGANTGELFF.